This TCR beta chain was obtained from a study of blood T cell repertoires in COVID-19 (dated by TCRdb to about 2020). For the study in its entirety: The collaborator samples originated in the United States, Italy and Spain and spanned the acute and convalescent phases of COVID-19. The prospective study material was composed of cDNA or gDNA derived from T cells, B-cell-depleted T cells, or PBMCs. Deeply sampled blood TCRbeta repertoires from subjects exposed to, actively infected with, or recovered from COVID-19 were included in the dataset. The repertoires were made available in a free public database intended to serve as a resource for research on the immune response to SARS-CoV-2. The samples were drawn from the first 160 participants of the ongoing ImmuneRACE study and from 1,200 or so subjects provided by 6 global collaborators. Nearly every sample came with metadata listing a de-identified subject ID, COVID-19 status, age in years and sex. HLA class I and class II types, where available, came from metadata supplied by the sample provider rather than from assay-based typing. The paper's findings and limits, for the study overall: Clinical and demographic metadata were provided uncurated, with the amount varying by source and participant.

The collaborating institutions used their own protocols to collect whole blood in K2EDTA tubes. For TCRbeta analysis, collaborator samples were shipped as frozen whole blood, as isolated PBMCs, or as DNA extracted from either sample type. TCRbeta CDR3 regions were amplified from genomic DNA using the immunoSEQ Assay, a bias-controlled multiplex PCR. The paper's processing steps were these. Within the assay, amplification of reference gene primers was used to estimate how many nucleated cells each sample contained. To quantify the absolute abundance of each unique TCRbeta CDR3 rearrangement, sequence reads were collapsed and filtered. For each sample, productive Simpson clonality was calculated as the square root of Simpson's diversity index across productive rearrangements. In TCRdb, the immuneACCESS table is reduced to in-frame sequences with V and J assigned. These tables do not hold every clone; where another copy was compared, an unresolved V gene accounts for under half, and the others remain unexplained. The V and J calls and clone size were taken over from that table, and D and trimming were inferred from the DNA. The sample data list about 26,000 clones, and 85% to 90% of these were observed just once. The top ten clones comprise approximately 7.6% of the sample.

The germline V gene encodes CDR1 SGDLS and CDR2 YYNGEE. Including the terminal cysteine and phenylalanine, the CDR3 comprises 14 residues. Only CDR3 DNA remains: 42 bases, in frame from the first base. V is pared back by 2 bases and J by 3 bases, with 11 bases lying between the germline termini. On this clone: This clone's antigen is unknown. No much larger clonotype is one base removed from it; base qualities were not supplied.

The sequence derives from a human donor in a cohort sampled during active COVID-19. The rearranged segments are TRBV9 and TRBJ1-2, with the D gene too uncertain to name. The sample comprised peripheral blood. The sequenced DNA: TGTGCCAGCAGCGTTAGCACCATAGACTATGGCTACACCTTC. This encodes CASSVSTIDYGYTF. Joined to the reference TRBV9 and TRBJ1-2 proteins, this CDR3 gives the full variable domain: DSGVTQTPKHLITATGQRVTLRCSPRSGDLSVYWYQQSLDQGLQFLIQYYNGEERAKGNILERFSAQQFPDLHSELNLSSLELGDSALYFCASSVSTIDYGYTFGSGTRLTVV.